These T cell receptor beta chains were read from a single sample in a study of shared clonotypes between healthy human individuals. The assay was immunoSEQ multiplex PCR, and TCRdb's table has in-frame clones only and misses some. The repertoire holds about 2.3 million clones, with 90% to 95% as singletons. Sequencing was done on a sample of naive CD4+ T cells from PBMCs. The origin of the receptors is a man in his late teens or twenties in good health. Some clones in this sample may be carry-over from other donors' samples. The CDR3 runs from the conserved cysteine through the conserved F or W.

V	CDR3
TRBV7-8	CASSQLDEQFF
TRBV9	CASSVEMGTDTQYF
TRBV5-4	CASSLGGAPYGYTF
TRBV10-3	CAISTGGQPQHF
TRBV19	CASSIFRDRHSGYTF
TRBV14	CASSQRERVADTQYF
TRBV5-1	CASRNRVTEWTEWNEQFF
TRBV28	CASTPRTATNEKLFF
TRBV7-8	CASSRPAANTGELFF
TRBV7-2	CASSLAVGANVLTF
TRBV28	CASSLEAASNYGYTF
TRBV7-2	CASSLYNGHEQFF
TRBV5-4	CASSPPLWGDNEQFF
TRBV7-8	CASSLSQTATYEQYF
TRBV2	CASSYTWMSTEAFF
TRBV10-3	CAISEEQGTNQPQHF
TRBV10-1	CASSESAGRETQYF
TRBV28	CASRASYYEQYF
TRBV15	CATSRGSGANVLTF
TRBV19	CASSPGQGDEQFF
TRBV5-6	CASSLAGGNSPLHF
TRBV6-5	CASSYGGDPNYGYTF
TRBV18	CASSPDRELLNYGYTF
TRBV4-1	CASSQGTGLWPQHF
TRBV6-5	CASSKQGYGYTF
TRBV7-9	CASSLDRGNYGYTF
TRBV2	CASIFGYGLATAYEQYF
TRBV5-1	CASSLDGPPDTQYF
TRBV28	CASKGPGQLNTEAFF
TRBV7-6	CASSLGPVNYGYTF
TRBV15	CATSRDRAVEQFF
TRBV15	CATSRTVPNSPLHF
TRBV5-1	CASRNVGGTNEKLFF
TRBV28	CASQTRDRAIYEQYF
TRBV5-4	CASSAGTANTGELFF
TRBV30	CAWSYTGELFF
TRBV2	CASRESRGANTEAFF
TRBV28	CASGSGGAGAETQYF
TRBV5-1	CASSLDPIGAGYTF
TRBV11-2	CASSLVGTGFTDTQYF
TRBV6-5	CASANRATGTEAFF
TRBV7-2	CASSLWGQETQYF
TRBV5-1	CASSLAPGLNQPQHF
TRBV5-1	CASSFGLAGAYNEQFF
TRBV6-5	CASTPRGGLTYEQYF
TRBV6-5	CASSYSRIAGNTIYF